This T cell receptor (beta chain) emerged from a study of CD8+ T cells in alopecia areata. Study-level results: Throughout tofacitinib, many expanded lesional clones continued to persist in scalp and blood. In lesional scalp, particularly from alopecia totalis/universalis, clonality was higher than in normal scalp. Normal-skin resident alphabeta T cells also appear among scalp sample sequences.

The germline gives CDR1 SGHRS, CDR2 YFSETQ. The V gene lost 4 bases and the J gene lost 8 bases, with 18 bases spanning the gap. The CDR3 covers 15 residues. Sequencing used cDNA as its template, made by extracting RNA and reverse transcribing it. The protocol was immunoSEQ multiplex PCR, while the TCRdb copy is restricted to in-frame clones and leaves out a portion. The sample has around 99,000 clones; roughly 89% are singletons. The sample's treatment: oral pan-JAK inhibitor, 5-10 mg twice daily. As for this clone: Its antigen is not known.

The receptor comes from a human donor with alopecia areata. The rearrangement uses TRBV5-1 and TRBJ1-4; D may be TRBD1 (5 bases). Sequenced here: CD8+ T cells sorted from blood, sampled at week 24, from a patient treated with tofacitinib. CDR3 protein: CASSRGTGISEKLFF. The CDR3 DNA sequence: TGCGCCAGCAGCCGGGGGACTGGAATTAGCGAAAAACTGTTTTTT.